A selection of T cell receptor beta chains follows, all from one sample in a study of blood T cell repertoires in COVID-19. TCRdb keeps only in-frame clones here, not all; method: immunoSEQ multiplex PCR. The sample contains just over 300,000 clones, around 89% of which appear only once. Sequencing was performed on PBMCs or T cells enriched from blood (not recorded which). These receptors came from a woman in her 40s who had recovered from COVID-19. The CDR3 runs from the conserved cysteine through the conserved F or W. Each record gives: V gene, D gene, J gene, clone size, CDR3 DNA, CDR3 protein. The D gene is left open where the match is weak. Size is omitted from some rows. Given values are once, few, many or a class for expanded clones.

TRBV28,TRBD1,TRBJ2-7,NA,TGTGCCAGCGCCGGACAGGTCTACGAGCAGTACTTC,CASAGQVYEQYF
TRBV19,NA,TRBJ2-5,NA,TGTGCCAGTAGTACAGACATCCAAGAGACCCAGTACTTC,CASSTDIQETQYF
TRBV2,NA,TRBJ1-1,NA,TGTGCCAGCAGTGAAGCAACAGGGTTGAACACTGAAGCTTTCTTT,CASSEATGLNTEAFF
TRBV11-2,NA,TRBJ1-1,NA,TGTGCCAGCAGCTTAGGGATTGGGGGCTTACTGAACACTGAAGCTTTCTTT,CASSLGIGGLLNTEAFF
TRBV30,NA,TRBJ1-1,NA,TGTGCCTGGAGTGTCGGGGGGCCGAGCCCCTACACTGAAGCTTTCTTT,CAWSVGGPSPYTEAFF
TRBV21-1,NA,TRBJ1-5,NA,TGTGCCAGCAGCAAAGGCGATCAGCCCCAGCATTTT,CASSKGDQPQHF
TRBV5-1,TRBD1,TRBJ2-7,NA,TGCGCCAGCAGCCTCGGACAGGACGAGCAGTACTTC,CASSLGQDEQYF
TRBV19,NA,TRBJ1-1,once,TGTGCCAGTAGTATAGCCCCGGGGGTCGGGGGTGAAGCTTTCTTT,CASSIAPGVGGEAFF
TRBV10-3,TRBD2,TRBJ2-3,NA,TGTGCCATCAAAGGCGGGAGTTTGACAGATACGCAGTATTTT,CAIKGGSLTDTQYF
TRBV29-1,TRBD1,TRBJ1-2,NA,TGCAGCGTTGATTCATGGACAGGCGTCTATGGCTACACCTTC,CSVDSWTGVYGYTF
TRBV28,NA,TRBJ1-1,NA,TGTGCCAGCAGGCGCTCCGGCGGCCTTATCATGAACACTGAAGCTTTCTTT,CASRRSGGLIMNTEAFF
TRBV2,TRBD1,TRBJ1-5,NA,TGTGCCAGCAGGGGACAGGGGGCGAAGGGGGCTCAGCCCCAGCATTTT,CASRGQGAKGAQPQHF
TRBV6-6,TRBD2,TRBJ2-1,NA,TGTGCCAGCAGTTACCAGGGACTAAACAATGAGCAGTTCTTC,CASSYQGLNNEQFF
TRBV12-5,NA,TRBJ2-5,NA,TGTGCTAGTGCCGGGGCCGGGAGCGAGACCCAGTACTTC,CASAGAGSETQYF
TRBV7-2,TRBD2,TRBJ2-1,once,TGTGCCAGCAGCTTAGCGGGGGGGTTCTACAATGAGCAGTTCTTC,CASSLAGGFYNEQFF
TRBV7-2,TRBD1,TRBJ1-6,NA,TGTGCCAGCAGCATACAGGGGGTTGACTATAATTCACCCCTCCACTTT,CASSIQGVDYNSPLHF
TRBV27,NA,TRBJ2-3,once,TGTGCCAGCAGTTTAGGGGCCAGTCGCACAGATACGCAGTATTTT,CASSLGASRTDTQYF
TRBV7-3,TRBD2,TRBJ2-1,once,TGTGCCAGCAGCCCGGAGCGGGGTTACAATGAGCAGTTCTTC,CASSPERGYNEQFF
TRBV7-2,TRBD2,TRBJ2-7,NA,TGTGCCAGCAGCTCCCCGGAGTCGCTAGCGGGAGGCCCTTTCTACGAGCAGTACTTC,CASSSPESLAGGPFYEQYF
TRBV5-1,NA,TRBJ2-1,NA,TGCGCCAGCAGCTTGGCCGGGTCCTACAATGAGCAGTTCTTC,CASSLAGSYNEQFF
TRBV9,NA,TRBJ1-2,NA,TGTGCCAGCAGCGTTTGGACAGAGGGACCCTATGGCTACACCTTC,CASSVWTEGPYGYTF
TRBV7-9,TRBD2,TRBJ2-3,NA,TGTGCCACCCTCGGGGGGGCTTCTAGCACAGATACGCAGTATTTT,CATLGGASSTDTQYF